This TCR beta chain stems from a study of PD-1 blockade in mismatch repair-deficient tumors. The data were produced by immunoSEQ multiplex PCR, yet TCRdb's version contains in-frame clones alone and is incomplete. The sample contains 100,000 to 150,000 clones, around 86% of which appear only once. Germline assignment: CDR1 MNHEY and CDR2 SVGAGI. V lost 6 bases, J lost 4 bases, and 16 bases lay in between. This CDR3 spans 15 amino acids. PCR or immunohistochemistry showed mismatch repair deficiency in every enrolled patient. The material was peripheral blood, obtained 44 weeks after starting pembrolizumab. The chain links TRBV6-5 to TRBJ2-1; weak D call: TRBD1 (6 bases). The source of this sequence is an adult with mismatch repair-deficient cancer. The CDR3 loop reads CASRPGTRAYNEQFF. DNA of the CDR3: TGTGCCAGCAGACCCGGGACACGGGCATACAATGAGCAGTTCTTC.